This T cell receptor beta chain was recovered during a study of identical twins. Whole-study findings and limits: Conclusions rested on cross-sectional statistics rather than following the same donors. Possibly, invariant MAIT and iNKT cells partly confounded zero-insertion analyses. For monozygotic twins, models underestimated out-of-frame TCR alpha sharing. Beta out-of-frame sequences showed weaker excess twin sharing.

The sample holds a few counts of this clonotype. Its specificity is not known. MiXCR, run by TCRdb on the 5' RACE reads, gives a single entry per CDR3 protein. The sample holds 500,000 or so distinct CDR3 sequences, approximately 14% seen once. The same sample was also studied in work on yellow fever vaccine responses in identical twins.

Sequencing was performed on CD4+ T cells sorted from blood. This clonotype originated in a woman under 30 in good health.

CDR3 bases: TGTGCCAGCAGGACCGGGACTAGCGGGAGCTTCACCTACGAGCAGTACTTC. It yields the protein CASRTGTSGSFTYEQYF. The chain combines TRBV6-2 or TRBV6-3 with TRBJ2-7; TRBD2 aligns across 14 bases. V dropped 6 bases and J dropped 2; count of bases not matched to a gene: 9. Per the germline V gene, CDR1 is MNHEY and CDR2 is SVGEGT. CDR3 size: 17 residues.